These T cell receptor beta chains were read from a single sample in a study of radiotherapy plus CTLA-4 blockade in lung cancer. Here immunoSEQ multiplex PCR was the method, and the copy in TCRdb shows in-frame clones only, minus some. The table lists about 80,000 clones, approximately 80% of them singletons. The sample was peripheral blood, taken from a patient treated with radiotherapy plus ipilimumab. These receptors came from a human donor with non-small cell lung cancer who had stable disease on radiotherapy plus ipilimumab. Each CDR3 is given with its conserved first and last residue. Fields, in order: J gene, V gene, CDR3 protein.

J: TRBJ2-1; V: TRBV5-5; CDR3: CASSTGTGGISDEQFF
J: TRBJ1-1; V: TRBV4-1; CDR3: CASRRDTEAFF
J: TRBJ1-5; V: TRBV19; CDR3: CASSLDTGRNQPQHF
J: TRBJ2-5; V: TRBV4-2; CDR3: CASSQGPWETQYF
J: TRBJ2-5; V: TRBV7-9; CDR3: CASSFGLAGQETQYF
J: TRBJ1-5; V: TRBV5-1; CDR3: CASSLDSFGPQHF
J: TRBJ2-7; V: TRBV14; CDR3: CATAPWSYEQYF
J: TRBJ2-3; V: TRBV5-1; CDR3: CASRERGDTDTQYF
J: TRBJ2-3; V: TRBV7-9; CDR3: CASSLAGLGGDTQYF
J: TRBJ2-4; V: TRBV2; CDR3: CASSGQIAKNIQYF
J: TRBJ2-2; V: TRBV7-3; CDR3: CASSPWGGSPGELFF
J: TRBJ1-5; V: TRBV30; CDR3: CAWSLQQNQPQHF
J: TRBJ2-7; V: TRBV2; CDR3: CASSEALRLNRGYEQYF
J: TRBJ2-1; V: TRBV30; CDR3: CAPLGQFEEQFF
J: TRBJ2-1; V: TRBV5-1; CDR3: CASSEQGDSTYNEQFF
J: TRBJ1-6; V: TRBV9; CDR3: CASSVAGGASSPLHF
J: TRBJ2-7; V: TRBV6-5; CDR3: CASRPDRASSYEQYF
J: TRBJ1-2; V: TRBV6-1; CDR3: CASSTPTPIYGYTF
J: TRBJ2-3; V: TRBV7-6; CDR3: CASSTGLTDTQYF
J: TRBJ1-2; V: TRBV18; CDR3: CASSPQGAVGYTF
J: TRBJ2-1; V: TRBV6-5; CDR3: CATRLPSGGHNEQFF
J: TRBJ1-5; V: TRBV5-1; CDR3: CASSPTGLGHQHF
J: TRBJ2-7; V: TRBV2; CDR3: CASSDMTASSYEQYF
J: TRBJ1-2; V: TRBV28; CDR3: CASSAGQPPYGYTF
J: TRBJ1-5; V: TRBV5-6; CDR3: CASSLGRIQPQHF
J: TRBJ2-2; V: TRBV19; CDR3: CAIGGSGRGGELFF
J: TRBJ2-1; V: TRBV7-9; CDR3: CASSLRLAAYNEQFF
J: TRBJ1-2; V: TRBV7-8; CDR3: CASSLVPSGEANYGYTF
J: TRBJ2-2; V: TRBV11-2; CDR3: CASSFVNTGELFF
J: TRBJ2-5; V: TRBV2; CDR3: CASSELWETQYF
J: TRBJ2-6; V: TRBV29-1; CDR3: CSVNSGANVLTF
J: TRBJ1-1; V: TRBV13; CDR3: CASGIGGRGTEAFF
J: TRBJ1-2; V: TRBV6-4; CDR3: CASSRLGGDGGYTF
J: TRBJ2-7; V: TRBV4-2; CDR3: CASSQDSGTGGAEQYF
J: TRBJ1-6; V: TRBV7-9; CDR3: CASSLGGISPLHF
J: TRBJ2-5; V: TRBV5-1; CDR3: CASRGTSETQYF
J: TRBJ2-3; V: TRBV29-1; CDR3: CSAVLGDRTTDTQYF
J: TRBJ2-7; V: TRBV7-9; CDR3: CASGGTSGILYEQYF
J: TRBJ1-5; V: TRBV28; CDR3: CASSLEQGLRQPQHF
J: TRBJ1-2; V: TRBV5-1; CDR3: CASSTRTGGVGYGYTF
J: TRBJ2-7; V: TRBV20-1; CDR3: CSARSGGEQYF
J: TRBJ2-1; V: TRBV29-1; CDR3: CSVGREGYNEQFF
J: TRBJ2-3; V: TRBV6-1; CDR3: CASSDTAGGPDTQYF